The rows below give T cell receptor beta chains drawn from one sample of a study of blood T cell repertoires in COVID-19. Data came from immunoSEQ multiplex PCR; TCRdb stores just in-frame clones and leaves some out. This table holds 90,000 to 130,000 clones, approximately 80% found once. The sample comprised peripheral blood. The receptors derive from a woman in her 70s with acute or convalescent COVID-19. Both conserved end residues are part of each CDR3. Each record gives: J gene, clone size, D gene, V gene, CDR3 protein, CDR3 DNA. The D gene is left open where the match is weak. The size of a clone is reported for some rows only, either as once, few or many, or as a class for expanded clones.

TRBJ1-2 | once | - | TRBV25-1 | CASRMSGLAYGYTF | TGTGCCAGCAGGATGAGCGGGTTGGCCTATGGCTACACCTTC
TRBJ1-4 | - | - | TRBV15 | CATSRGAGAEKLFF | TGTGCCACCAGCAGAGGGGCAGGGGCCGAAAAACTGTTTTTT
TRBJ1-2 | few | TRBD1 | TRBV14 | CASSPGGRGFGYTF | TGTGCCAGCAGCCCCGGTGGCAGGGGGTTTGGCTACACCTTC
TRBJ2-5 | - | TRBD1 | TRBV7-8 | CASSPLGTGVETQYF | TGTGCCAGCAGTCCCCTCGGGACAGGGGTAGAGACCCAGTACTTC
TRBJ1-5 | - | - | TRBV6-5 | CASSHDYSNQPQHF | TGTGCCAGCAGCCATGACTATAGCAATCAGCCCCAGCATTTT
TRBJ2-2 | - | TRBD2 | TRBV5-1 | CASSLSGGNTGELFF | TGCGCCAGCAGCCTAAGCGGGGGTAACACCGGGGAGCTGTTTTTT
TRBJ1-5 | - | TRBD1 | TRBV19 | CASTLDRVHQPQHF | TGTGCCAGTACCTTGGACAGGGTCCATCAGCCCCAGCATTTT
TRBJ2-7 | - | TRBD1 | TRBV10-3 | CAISPRDRDEQYF | TGTGCCATCAGTCCCCGCGACAGGGACGAGCAGTACTTC
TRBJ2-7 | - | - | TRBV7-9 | CASSLGGAQDYEQYF | TGTGCCAGCAGCTTAGGCGGGGCCCAAGACTACGAGCAGTACTTC
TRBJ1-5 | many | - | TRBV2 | CASSEAVSNQPQHF | TGTGCCAGCAGTGAGGCGGTTAGCAATCAGCCCCAGCATTTT
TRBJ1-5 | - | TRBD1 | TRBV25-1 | CASSGRGHNQPQHF | TGTGCCAGCAGCGGCAGGGGGCACAATCAGCCCCAGCATTTT
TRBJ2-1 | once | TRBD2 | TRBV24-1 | CATSEWGTSGRNEQFF | TGTGCCACCAGTGAATGGGGGACTAGCGGGAGGAATGAGCAGTTCTTC
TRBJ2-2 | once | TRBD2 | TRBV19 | CASSIPLAGTGELFF | TGTGCCAGTAGTATCCCCCTAGCGGGGACCGGGGAGCTGTTTTTT
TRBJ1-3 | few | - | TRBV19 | CASSAHSGNTIYF | TGTGCCAGTAGCGCACACTCTGGAAACACCATATATTTT
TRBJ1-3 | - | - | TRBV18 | CASFDSLSGNTIYF | TGTGCCAGCTTCGACAGTCTCTCTGGAAACACCATATATTTT
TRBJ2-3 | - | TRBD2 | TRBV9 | CASSVAVLAVDTDTQYF | TGTGCCAGCAGCGTAGCTGTACTAGCGGTAGACACAGATACGCAGTATTTT
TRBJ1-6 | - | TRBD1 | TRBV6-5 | CASTKGAANSPLHF | TGTGCCAGCACCAAGGGGGCAGCTAATTCACCCCTCCACTTT
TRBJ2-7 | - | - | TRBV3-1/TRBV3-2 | CASSQALAPTYEQYF | TGTGCCAGCAGCCAAGCTCTAGCGCCAACCTACGAGCAGTACTTC
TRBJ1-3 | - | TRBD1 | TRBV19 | CASTTWTGGSSGNTIYF | TGTGCCAGTACTACATGGACAGGGGGCTCTTCTGGAAACACCATATATTTT
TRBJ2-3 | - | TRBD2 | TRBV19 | CASSPGGLAVGRSTDTQYF | TGTGCCAGTAGTCCAGGGGGACTAGCGGTCGGGCGGAGCACAGATACGCAGTATTTT
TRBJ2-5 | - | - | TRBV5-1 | CASSFQGPETQYF | TGCGCCAGCAGCTTTCAGGGTCCAGAGACCCAGTACTTC
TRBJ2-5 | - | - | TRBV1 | CTSSQDQSGSFPERQGQETQYF | TGCACCAGCAGCCAAGATCAATCGGGGAGCTTCCCAGAGCGACAGGGTCAAGAGACCCAGTACTTC
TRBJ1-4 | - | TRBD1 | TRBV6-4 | CASSDAAGGDSREKLFF | TGTGCCAGCAGTGACGCGGCAGGGGGCGATTCGAGGGAAAAACTGTTTTTT
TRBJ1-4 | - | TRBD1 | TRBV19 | CASSLGQGSKLFF | TGTGCCAGTAGTTTGGGACAGGGTTCAAAACTGTTTTTT
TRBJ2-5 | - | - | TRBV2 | CASTRGKETQYF | TGTGCCAGCACAAGGGGCAAAGAGACCCAGTACTTC
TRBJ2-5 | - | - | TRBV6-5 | CASSYPQDREGETQYF | TGTGCCAGCAGTTACCCTCAGGACAGGGAGGGGGAGACCCAGTACTTC
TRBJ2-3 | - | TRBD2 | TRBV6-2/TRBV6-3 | CASSDSLAGGTDTQYF | TGTGCCAGCAGTGATAGCTTAGCGGGGGGCACAGATACGCAGTATTTT
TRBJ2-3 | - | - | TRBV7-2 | CASSPDSTDTQYF | TGTGCCAGCAGCCCAGACTCCACAGATACGCAGTATTTT
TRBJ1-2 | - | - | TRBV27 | CASSRTPGLNYGYTF | TGTGCCAGCAGCAGAACCCCGGGATTGAACTATGGCTACACCTTC
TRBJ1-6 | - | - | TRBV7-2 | CASSLDRHSSSYNSPLHF | TGTGCCAGCAGCTTAGACAGGCATAGCAGCTCCTATAATTCACCCCTCCACTTT
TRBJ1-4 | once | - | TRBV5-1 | CASSLDRAGPGVKLFF | TGCGCCAGCAGCTTGGACCGGGCCGGGCCGGGGGTAAAACTGTTTTTT
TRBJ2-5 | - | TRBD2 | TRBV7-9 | CASSLSTLAGGPRETQYF | TGTGCCAGCAGCCTCAGCACCCTAGCGGGGGGCCCAAGGGAGACCCAGTACTTC
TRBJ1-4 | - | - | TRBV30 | CAWSGHWTNEKLFF | TGTGCCTGGAGCGGACACTGGACTAATGAAAAACTGTTTTTT
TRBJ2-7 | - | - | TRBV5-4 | CASSGGTVSYEQYF | TGTGCCAGCAGCGGCGGGACGGTCTCCTACGAGCAGTACTTC
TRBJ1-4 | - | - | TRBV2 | CASSLTATNEKLFF | TGTGCCAGCAGTCTGACAGCAACTAATGAAAAACTGTTTTTT
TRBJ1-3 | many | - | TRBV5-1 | CASSQQVSGNTIYF | TGCGCCAGCAGCCAACAGGTCTCTGGAAACACCATATATTTT
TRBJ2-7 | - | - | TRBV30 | CAWSGGDAFYEQYF | TGTGCCTGGAGCGGCGGGGACGCCTTTTACGAGCAGTACTTC